The clone carrying this T cell receptor (beta chain) was detected only once. The junction departs from the called germline gene at one end, perhaps through a read error. Germline V gene data show CDR1 as MDHEN and CDR2 as SYDVKM. CDR3 length equals 12 residues. This entry is derived from a study of OX40 agonist ivuxolimab in advanced cancers. Study-level background: Ivuxolimab, which patients received intravenously every 2 weeks, was dosed at 0.01 to 10 mg/kg.

Measured with immunoSEQ multiplex PCR; TCRdb has only the in-frame clones, and not every one. This sample has fewer than 90,000 clones, with roughly 86% found just once. This receptor was obtained from an adult with an advanced solid tumor such as melanoma, head and neck, liver or kidney cancer. The sequences come from CD4+ or CD8+ T cells sorted from blood, collected in a trial of the OX40 agonist ivuxolimab. This sequence joins TRBV28 and TRBJ2-2; D call uncertain. The CDR3 DNA reads as TGTGCCGGCAGCCTACGCACCGGGGAGCTGTTTTTT. Protein: CAGSLRTGELFF.